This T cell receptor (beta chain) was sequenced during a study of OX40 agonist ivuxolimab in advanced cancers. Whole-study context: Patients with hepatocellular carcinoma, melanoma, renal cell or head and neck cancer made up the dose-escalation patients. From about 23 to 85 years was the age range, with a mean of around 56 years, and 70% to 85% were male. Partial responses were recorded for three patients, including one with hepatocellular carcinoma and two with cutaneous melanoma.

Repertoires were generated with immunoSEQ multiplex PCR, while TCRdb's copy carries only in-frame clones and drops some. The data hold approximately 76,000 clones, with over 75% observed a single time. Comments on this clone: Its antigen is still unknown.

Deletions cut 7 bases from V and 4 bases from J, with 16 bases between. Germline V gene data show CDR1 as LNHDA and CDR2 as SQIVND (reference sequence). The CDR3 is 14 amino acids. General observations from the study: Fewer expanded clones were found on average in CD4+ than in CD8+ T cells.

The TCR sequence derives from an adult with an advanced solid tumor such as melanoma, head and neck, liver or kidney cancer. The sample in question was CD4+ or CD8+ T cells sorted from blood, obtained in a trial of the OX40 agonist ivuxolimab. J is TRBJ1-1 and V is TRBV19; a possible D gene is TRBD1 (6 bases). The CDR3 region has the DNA TGTGCCAGTACCTTCGGGGGCATTCCCACTGAAGCTTTCTTT. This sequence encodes CASTFGGIPTEAFF.